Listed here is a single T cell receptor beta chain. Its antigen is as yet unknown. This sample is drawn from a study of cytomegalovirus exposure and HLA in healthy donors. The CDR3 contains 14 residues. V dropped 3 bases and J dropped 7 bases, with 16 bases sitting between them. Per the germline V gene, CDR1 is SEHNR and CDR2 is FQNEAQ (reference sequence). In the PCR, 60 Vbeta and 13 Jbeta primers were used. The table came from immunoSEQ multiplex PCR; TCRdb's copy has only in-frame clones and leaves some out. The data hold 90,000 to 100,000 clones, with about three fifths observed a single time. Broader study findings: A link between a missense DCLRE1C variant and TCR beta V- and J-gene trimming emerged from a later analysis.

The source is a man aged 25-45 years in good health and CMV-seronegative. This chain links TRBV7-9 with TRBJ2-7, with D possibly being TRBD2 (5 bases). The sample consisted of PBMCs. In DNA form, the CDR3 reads TGTGCCAGCAGCTTCAGGACTGCAGTTTGGGAGCAGTACTTC. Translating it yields CASSFRTAVWEQYF.